This TCR beta chain was retrieved from a study of blood T cell repertoires in COVID-19. The CDR3 runs 13 residues. With 5 bases clipped from V and 8 bases from J, the junction kept 6 bases outside the gene matches. Germline lookup yields CDR1 ENHRY and CDR2 SYGVKD. Only in-frame clones appear in the TCRdb table, and some are missing; sequencing was by immunoSEQ multiplex PCR. The sample lists 400,000 to 450,000 clones; about 92% were seen once. Sequencing was performed on PBMCs or T cells enriched from blood (not recorded which). The source of this sequence is a young man who had recovered from COVID-19. The chain links TRBV10-3 to TRBJ1-2; TRBD1 aligns across 9 bases. The CDR3 DNA is TGTGCCATCAGTCCGGGACAGGGTGAAGGCTACACCTTC. It yields the protein CAISPGQGEGYTF.